A single sample is the source of the 5 T cell receptor beta chains below, sequenced in a study of T cell repertoires in cytomegalovirus infection. No cognate antigen is known for these TCRs. TCRdb re-analysed the reads in MiXCR, keeping a single row per CDR3 protein. The table lists about 900,000 distinct CDR3 sequences, 31% of them singletons. The sample in question was cultured CD8+ T cells from PBMCs, obtained from culture after CMV antigen stimulation. The source is a human donor in good health (CMV status not recorded). Some clones in this sample may be carry-over from other donors' samples.

At least ten counts were recorded for this clonotype. V and J are TRBV6-2 or TRBV6-3 and TRBJ1-2; tentative D call: TRBD1 (6 bases). Germline CDR1 MNHEY, CDR2 SVGEGT. Trimming stripped 2 bases from V and 0 bases from J, with 13 bases between. The CDR3 runs 16 residues. CDR3 sequence (DNA): TGTGCCAGCAGTTACGGGGGCCACAGAGCTAACTATGGCTACACCTTC. Protein product: CASSYGGHRANYGYTF.

This clonotype was seen a handful of times. The chain links TRBV27 to TRBJ1-1, with TRBD1 identical over 8 bases. Germline CDR1 is MNHEY and CDR2 is SMNVEV (reference sequence). The CDR3 runs to 12 residues. V shed 6 bases, J shed 6 bases, and the junction held 3 bases outside the gene matches. The CDR3: CASSTGGSEAFF. CDR3 in DNA: TGTGCCAGCAGCACAGGGGGTTCTGAAGCTTTCTTT.

This clonotype was found a few times. The chain is built from TRBV20-1 and TRBJ2-2; D possibly corresponds to TRBD1 (5 bases). Trimming cost V 0 bases and J 0 bases, with 8 bases left between them. Germline V gives CDR1 DFQATT, CDR2 SNEGSKA (reference sequence). The CDR3 is 15 amino acids. The CDR3 spells CSARDGHPNTGELFF. CDR3 nucleotide sequence: TGCAGTGCTAGAGATGGACACCCGAACACCGGGGAGCTGTTTTTT.

This chain links TRBV6-2 or TRBV6-3 with TRBJ2-7, with D possibly matching TRBD2 (6 bases). CDR3 length: 12 residues. Per germline, CDR1 MNHEY and CDR2 SVGEGT. V was cut by 7 bases and J by 3 bases, with 10 bases left in between. This CDR3 reads CASTAGNYEQYF. The CDR3, as DNA: TGTGCCAGCACGGCGGGGAACTACGAGCAGTACTTC.

This clonotype was counted between two and nine times. This chain joins TRBV4-1 and TRBJ1-4; tentative D call: TRBD1 (5 bases). Germline V CDR1 and CDR2: MGHRA, YSYEKL. This CDR3 is built from 13 residues. The V end was cut by 0 bases, the J end by 8 bases, with 7 bases between. The CDR3 region is CASSQDGGEKLFF. For the CDR3, the DNA is TGCGCCAGCAGCCAAGATGGGGGGGAAAAACTGTTTTTT.